A single sample gave rise to the 3 T cell receptor beta chains below, sequenced in a study of tumor and adjacent non-tumor tissue in lung cancer. A modified ARM-PCR protocol with three rounds of nested PCR amplified TCRbeta. A single record per CDR3 protein comes from TCRdb applying MiXCR to the multiplex PCR reads. The table shows about 200,000 distinct CDR3 sequences, with 60% to 75% occurring only once. RNA was extracted from bulk tissue without any cell sorting. Material: lung tumor tissue. These TCRs come from a man between 60 and 75 years old with non-small cell lung cancer.

This clonotype has a count of ten or more. CDR3 sequence: CSGGLAGGLSDTQYF. DNA for the CDR3: TGCAGCGGCGGCCTAGCGGGGGGGTTATCAGATACGCAGTATTTT. The gene calls are TRBV20-1 and TRBJ2-3, with TRBD2 matching 12 bases. Germline values: CDR1 DFQATT, CDR2 SNEGSKA (reference sequence). This CDR3 is built from 15 residues.

Concerning this clonotype itself: This may be a read error: a much more frequent sequence differs by one nucleotide. The chain uses TRBV29-1 and TRBJ2-3; a possible D gene is TRBD1 (5 bases). Per germline, CDR1 SQVTM and CDR2 ANQGSEA. This CDR3 comprises 12 residues. Here the CDR3 DNA reads TGCAGCGTTCGGACGGCCACAGGTACGCAGTATTTT. Translating it yields CSVRTATGTQYF.

Points on this clonotype: A much more abundant neighbour one base away suggests this may be a read error. The chain has TRBV12-3 or TRBV12-4 and TRBJ1-1, with a tentative D call TRBD1 (6 bases). The V end was cut by 2 bases, the J end by 1 base, with 11 bases between. CDR3 length: 15 amino acids. This CDR3 is CASSLQGIRNTEAFF. The CDR3 nucleotides read TGTGCCAGCAGTTTACAGGGGATTAGGAACACTGAAGCTTTCTTT.